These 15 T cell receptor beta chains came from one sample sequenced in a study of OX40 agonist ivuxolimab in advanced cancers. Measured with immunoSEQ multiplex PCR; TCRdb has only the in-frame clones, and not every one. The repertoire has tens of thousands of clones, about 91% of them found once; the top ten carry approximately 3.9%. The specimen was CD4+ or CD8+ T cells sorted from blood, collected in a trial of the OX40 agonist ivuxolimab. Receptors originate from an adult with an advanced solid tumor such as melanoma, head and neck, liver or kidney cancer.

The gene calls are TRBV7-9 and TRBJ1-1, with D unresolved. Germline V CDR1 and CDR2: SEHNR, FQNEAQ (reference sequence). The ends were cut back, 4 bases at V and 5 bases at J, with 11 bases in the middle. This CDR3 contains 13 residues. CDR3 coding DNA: TGTGCCAGCAGCTCCCCTACTATGACTGAAGCTTTCTTT. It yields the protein CASSSPTMTEAFF.

CDR3 residues: CATSRPKGDYEQYV. The CDR3 nucleotides are TGTGCCACCAGCAGACCCAAAGGAGACTACGAGCAGTACGTC. The gene calls are TRBV15 and TRBJ2-7; D is undetermined. The V gene lost 2 bases and the J gene lost 3 bases, with 11 bases spanning the gap. The CDR3 covers 14 residues. Germline V CDR1 and CDR2: LNHNV, YYDKDF (reference sequence).

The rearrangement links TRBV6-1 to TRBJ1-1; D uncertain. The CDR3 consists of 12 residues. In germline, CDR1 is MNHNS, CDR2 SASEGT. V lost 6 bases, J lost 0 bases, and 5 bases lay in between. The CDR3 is CASRKLNTEAFF. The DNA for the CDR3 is TGTGCCAGCAGGAAATTGAACACTGAAGCTTTCTTT.

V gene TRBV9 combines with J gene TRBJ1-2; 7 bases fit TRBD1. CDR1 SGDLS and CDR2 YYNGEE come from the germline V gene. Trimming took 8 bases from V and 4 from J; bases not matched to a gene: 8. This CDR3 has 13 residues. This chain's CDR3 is CASAVGDSYGYTF. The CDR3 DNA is TGTGCCAGTGCGGTAGGGGACAGCTATGGCTACACCTTC.

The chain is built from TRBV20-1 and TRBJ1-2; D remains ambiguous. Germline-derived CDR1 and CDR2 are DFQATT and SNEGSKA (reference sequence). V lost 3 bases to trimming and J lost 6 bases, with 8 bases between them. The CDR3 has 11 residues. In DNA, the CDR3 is TGCAGTGCTAGGCCCGCGGATGGCTACACCTTC. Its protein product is CSARPADGYTF.

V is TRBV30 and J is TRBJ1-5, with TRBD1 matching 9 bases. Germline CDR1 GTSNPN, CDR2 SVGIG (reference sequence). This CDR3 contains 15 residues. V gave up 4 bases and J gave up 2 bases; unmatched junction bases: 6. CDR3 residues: CAWTVGQGGNQPQHF. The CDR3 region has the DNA TGTGCCTGGACCGTGGGACAGGGTGGCAATCAGCCCCAGCATTTT.

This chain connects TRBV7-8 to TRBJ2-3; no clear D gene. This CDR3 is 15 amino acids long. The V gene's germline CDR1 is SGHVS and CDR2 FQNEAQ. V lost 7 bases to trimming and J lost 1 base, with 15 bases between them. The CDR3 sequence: CASTLSTSGTDTQYF. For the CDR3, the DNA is TGTGCCAGCACCCTTAGTACGTCTGGCACAGATACGCAGTATTTT.

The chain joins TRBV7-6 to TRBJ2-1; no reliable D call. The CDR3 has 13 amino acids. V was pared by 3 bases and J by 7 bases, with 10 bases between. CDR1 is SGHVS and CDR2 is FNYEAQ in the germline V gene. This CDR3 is CASSFLVGNEQFF. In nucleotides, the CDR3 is TGTGCCAGCAGCTTTCTAGTGGGGAATGAGCAGTTCTTC. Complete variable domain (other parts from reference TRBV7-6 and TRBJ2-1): GAGVSQSPRYKVTKRGQDVALRCDPISGHVSLYWYRQALGQGPEFLTYFNYEAQQDKSGLPNDRFSAERPEGSISTLTIQRTEQRDSAMYRCASSFLVGNEQFFGPGTRLTVL.

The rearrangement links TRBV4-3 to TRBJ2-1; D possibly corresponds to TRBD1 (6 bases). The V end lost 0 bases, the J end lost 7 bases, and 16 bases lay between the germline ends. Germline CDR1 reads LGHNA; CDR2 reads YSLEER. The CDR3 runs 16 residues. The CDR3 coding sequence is TGCGCCAGCAGCCAAGATGGCAGGGGTATTCGGAATGAGCAGTTCTTC. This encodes CASSQDGRGIRNEQFF.

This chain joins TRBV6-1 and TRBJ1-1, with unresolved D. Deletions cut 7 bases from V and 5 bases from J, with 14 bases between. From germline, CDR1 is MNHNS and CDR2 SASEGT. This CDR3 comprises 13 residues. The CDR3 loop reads CASISFVGTEAFF. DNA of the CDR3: TGTGCCAGCATAAGCTTTGTTGGAACTGAAGCTTTCTTT.

The DNA for the CDR3 is TGTGCCAGCAGTGAATTGCGGAACCAAGAGACCCAGTACTTC. Translated, it gives CASSELRNQETQYF. V usage is TRBV25-1 and J usage is TRBJ2-5; unclear D gene. The germline CDR1 and CDR2 sequences are MGHDK and SYGVNS. This CDR3 is 14 amino acids long. V lost 1 base to trimming and J lost 0 bases, with 6 bases between them.

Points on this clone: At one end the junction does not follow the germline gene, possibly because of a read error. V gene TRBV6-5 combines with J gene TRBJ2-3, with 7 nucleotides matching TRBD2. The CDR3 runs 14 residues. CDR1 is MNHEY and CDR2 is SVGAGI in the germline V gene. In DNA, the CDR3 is TGTGCCAGCACTACTCTCCGAGGGGCGGGAGAATTGAATTTT. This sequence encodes CASTTLRGAGELNF.

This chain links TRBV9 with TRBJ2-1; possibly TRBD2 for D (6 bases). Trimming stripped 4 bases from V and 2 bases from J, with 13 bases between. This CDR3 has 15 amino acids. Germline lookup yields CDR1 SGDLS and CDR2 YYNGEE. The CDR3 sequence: CASSTIGTAYNEQFF. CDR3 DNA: TGTGCCAGCAGCACCATTGGGACTGCCTACAATGAGCAGTTCTTC.

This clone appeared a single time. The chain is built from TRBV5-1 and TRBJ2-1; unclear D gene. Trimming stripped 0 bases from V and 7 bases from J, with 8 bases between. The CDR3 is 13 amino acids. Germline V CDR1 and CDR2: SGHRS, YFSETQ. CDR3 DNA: TGCGCCAGCAGCTTGGCCTCCTGGAATGAGCAGTTCTTC. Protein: CASSLASWNEQFF.

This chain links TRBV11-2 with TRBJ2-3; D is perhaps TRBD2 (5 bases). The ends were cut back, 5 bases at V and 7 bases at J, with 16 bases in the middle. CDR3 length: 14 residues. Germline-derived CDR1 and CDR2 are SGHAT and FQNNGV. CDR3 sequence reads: CASSPPPSSHTQYF. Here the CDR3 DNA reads TGTGCCAGCAGCCCCCCCCCTAGCTCACATACGCAGTATTTT.